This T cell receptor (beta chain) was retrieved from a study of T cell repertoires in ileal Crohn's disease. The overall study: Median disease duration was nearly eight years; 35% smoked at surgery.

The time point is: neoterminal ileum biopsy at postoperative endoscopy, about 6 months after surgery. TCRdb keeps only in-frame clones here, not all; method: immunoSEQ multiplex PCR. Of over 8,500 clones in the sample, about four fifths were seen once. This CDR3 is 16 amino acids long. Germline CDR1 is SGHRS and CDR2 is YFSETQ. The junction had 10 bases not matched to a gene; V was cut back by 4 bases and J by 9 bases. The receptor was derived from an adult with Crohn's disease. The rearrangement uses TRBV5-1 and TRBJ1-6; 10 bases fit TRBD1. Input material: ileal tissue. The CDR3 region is CASSQAPGQGTSPLHF. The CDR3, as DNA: TGCGCCAGCAGCCAAGCCCCGGGACAGGGGACTTCACCCCTCCACTTT. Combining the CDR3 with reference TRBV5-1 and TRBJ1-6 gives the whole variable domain KAGVTQTPRYLIKTRGQQVTLSCSPISGHRSVSWYQQTPGQGLQFLFEYFSETQRNKGNFPGRFSGRQFSNSRSEMNVSTLELGDSALYLCASSQAPGQGTSPLHFGNGTRLTVT.